This is a list of T cell receptor beta chains from one sample in a study of shared clonotypes between healthy human individuals. Data came from immunoSEQ multiplex PCR; TCRdb stores just in-frame clones and leaves some out. The table has about 1.5 million clones, around 98% seen once. The specimen sequenced was naive CD4+ T cells sorted from blood. All receptors come from a man aged 25-45 years in good health. Both conserved end residues are part of each CDR3. Fields, in order: clone size, V gene, D gene, J gene, CDR3 DNA, CDR3 protein. D genes are given only for firm matches. Clone size is not always given. Where it is, it says once, few, many or a class for expanded clones.

>.|TRBV5-1|TRBD2|TRBJ2-5
TGCGCCAGCAGGGCGGGGAGGGAGAAGCGGAAAGAGACCCAGTACTTC
CASRAGREKRKETQYF
>.|TRBV6-5|.|TRBJ2-7
TGTGCCAGCACCGTAGATTACGAGCAGTACTTC
CASTVDYEQYF
>.|TRBV9|TRBD1|TRBJ2-1
TGTGCCAGCAGCGTAGAGGACAGGGCTAACTACAATGAGCAGTTCTTC
CASSVEDRANYNEQFF
>.|TRBV14|TRBD1|TRBJ2-2
TGTGCCAGCAGCCTTAAGGGGGCACCGGAGCTGTTTTTT
CASSLKGAPELFF
>.|TRBV18|TRBD2|TRBJ2-7
TGTGCCAGCTCACCCCTAGCGGGAGGAGGGACCTACGAGCAGTACTTC
CASSPLAGGGTYEQYF
>.|TRBV7-8|.|TRBJ1-3
TGTGCCAGCAGCTTAGTAAACACCATATATTTT
CASSLVNTIYF
>.|TRBV19|.|TRBJ2-1
TGTGCCAGTAGTATTTTGCCTAACAATGAGCAGTTCTTC
CASSILPNNEQFF
>.|TRBV20-1|.|TRBJ2-3
TGCAGTATCATGTACGATACGCAGTATTTT
CSIMYDTQYF
>.|TRBV6-1|.|TRBJ1-4
TGTGCCAGCAGTGAATTGGAGGGGTTGCGGGAAAAACTGTTTTTT
CASSELEGLREKLFF
>.|TRBV19|.|TRBJ1-4
TGTGCCAGTACGGAGGAGGTTTTGGGAAAACTGTTTTTT
CASTEEVLGKLFF
>.|TRBV11-2|.|TRBJ2-3
TGTGCCAGCAGCTTAGGGCCGGCGGGGAGGTCAGCAGATACGCAGTATTTT
CASSLGPAGRSADTQYF
>.|TRBV2|TRBD1|TRBJ2-7
TGTGCCAGCAAGTCCGGGACAGGGATCCACGAGCAGTACTTC
CASKSGTGIHEQYF
>.|TRBV5-4|TRBD2|TRBJ2-1
TGTGCCATCAAAAGCGGGAGGGGGAATGAGCAGTTCTTC
CAIKSGRGNEQFF
>once|TRBV18|TRBD2|TRBJ2-7
TGTGCCAGCTCTAGGGCGGGAGGGCTCACCTACGAGCAGTACTTC
CASSRAGGLTYEQYF
>.|TRBV6-5|.|TRBJ2-1
TGTGCCAGCAGTTACCCCGCGGGGAGGTACGATGAGCAGTTCTTC
CASSYPAGRYDEQFF
>.|TRBV4-1|TRBD1|TRBJ1-4
TGCGCCAGCAACGACAGGGCGGCTTTAGGAAGAACTAATGAAAAACTGTTTTTT
CASNDRAALGRTNEKLFF
>.|TRBV19|TRBD1|TRBJ2-7
TGTGCCAGTAGTCTACAGGACAGGGCCGAGCAGTACTTC
CASSLQDRAEQYF
>.|TRBV5-1|.|TRBJ2-5
TGCGCCAGCAGCTTGGGGAGTAACCAAGAGACCCAGTACTTC
CASSLGSNQETQYF
>once|TRBV5-4|TRBD1|TRBJ2-3
TGTGCCAGCAGCTTGCAGGGACAGGCGTCGCAGTATTTT
CASSLQGQASQYF
>.|TRBV30|TRBD1|TRBJ1-2
TGTGCCTGGACCGGACAGGTGGACCTCTATGGCTACACCTTC
CAWTGQVDLYGYTF
>.|TRBV11-2|TRBD1|TRBJ2-4
TGTGCCAGCAGCCCCCGACAGGGGTCGGCCAAAAACATTCAGTACTTC
CASSPRQGSAKNIQYF
>once|TRBV5-1|TRBD1|TRBJ1-1
TGCGCCAGCAGCTTAGGACAGGCGAACACTGAAGCTTTCTTT
CASSLGQANTEAFF
>.|TRBV29-1|.|TRBJ1-1
TGCAGCGTTAAGGAGTCGGGGGACACTGAAGCTTTCTTT
CSVKESGDTEAFF
>once|TRBV5-1|.|TRBJ1-4
TGCGCCAGCAGCTTGGGGGTCGTTAGCGGGGTTAATGAAAAACTGTTTTTT
CASSLGVVSGVNEKLFF
>once|TRBV10-2|.|TRBJ2-5
TGCGCCAGCACAGGGATTGGGGAGACCCAGTACTTC
CASTGIGETQYF
>.|TRBV18|TRBD1|TRBJ1-1
TGTGCCAGCTCGCCGACTACAGGGGGGATGAACACTGAAGCTTTCTTT
CASSPTTGGMNTEAFF
>.|TRBV7-9|.|TRBJ1-5
TGTGCCAGCAGCCTAGGCAGTCAGCCCCAGCATTTT
CASSLGSQPQHF
>.|TRBV6-5|.|TRBJ2-3
TGTGCCAGCAGTTACCGGGACGACACAGATACGCAGTATTTT
CASSYRDDTDTQYF
>.|TRBV5-1|.|TRBJ2-1
TGCGCCAGCAGCTTAAACAATGAGCAGTTCTTC
CASSLNNEQFF
>.|TRBV30|.|TRBJ1-2
TGTGCCGCCTCACATATCAGACCGGACACTGGGGGTGATGGCTACACCTTC
CAASHIRPDTGGDGYTF
>.|TRBV5-1|.|TRBJ1-1
TGCGCCAGCAGCTTGGAGGTTGGTCGAATATCAAAGGGGAACACTGAAGCTTTCTTT
CASSLEVGRISKGNTEAFF
>.|TRBV7-2|.|TRBJ2-3
TGTGCCAGCAGCCGCGGCGGAGCGGGCACAGATACGCAGTATTTT
CASSRGGAGTDTQYF
>.|TRBV15|.|TRBJ2-7
TGTGCCACCAGCAGAGTGGGGGTCAGCGAGCAGTACTTC
CATSRVGVSEQYF
>.|TRBV28|.|TRBJ1-5
TGTGCCAGCAGTCCACAGGGTGAGTGGGGTCAGCCCCAGCATTTT
CASSPQGEWGQPQHF
>.|TRBV2|TRBD2|TRBJ2-3
TGTGCCAGCAGTGGGGCTCGGGCTAGCGGGAGAAGCACAGATACGCAGTATTTT
CASSGARASGRSTDTQYF
>.|TRBV5-4|.|TRBJ1-4
TGTGCCAGCAGCTTGGTGGGGACTAATGAAAAACTGTTTTTT
CASSLVGTNEKLFF
>.|TRBV23-1|TRBD1|TRBJ1-1
TGCGCCAGCAGTCAATCCCCGAGGACAGGGGGGAACACTGAAGCTTTCTTT
CASSQSPRTGGNTEAFF
>.|TRBV7-3|TRBD2|TRBJ2-1
TGTGCCAGCAGCTTACAAGCGGGGGCTACCTACAATGAGCAGTTCTTC
CASSLQAGATYNEQFF
>.|TRBV5-1|TRBD2|TRBJ2-7
TGCGCCAGCAGCTTTACCGGGACTAAGAACTACGAGCAGTACTTC
CASSFTGTKNYEQYF
>.|TRBV19|.|TRBJ1-5
TGTGCCAGTACCCGGGGGGCTAGCGGCTATCAGCCCCAGCATTTT
CASTRGASGYQPQHF
>.|TRBV28|.|TRBJ2-3
TGTGCCAGCAGGGGGGGCAGCACAGATACGCAGTATTTT
CASRGGSTDTQYF
>.|TRBV6-1|.|TRBJ1-5
TGTGCCAGCAGTGTTCGAGATCAGCCCCAGCATTTT
CASSVRDQPQHF
>.|TRBV18|.|TRBJ2-1
TGTGCCAGCTCACCCATGAGGGCCGAGAACAATGAGCAGTTCTTC
CASSPMRAENNEQFF
>.|TRBV18|.|TRBJ1-5
TGTGCCAGCTCACACGGGGGCGGACATCAGCCCCAGCATTTT
CASSHGGGHQPQHF
>.|TRBV4-3|.|TRBJ2-1
TGCGCCAGCAGCCAAGTGGCTCTGCCTACCAATGAGCAGTTCTTC
CASSQVALPTNEQFF
>.|TRBV7-2|.|TRBJ2-1
TGTGCCAGCAGCTTAGTACTCCCTCCTAATGAGCAGTTCTTC
CASSLVLPPNEQFF
>.|TRBV27|.|TRBJ2-1
TGTGCCAGCAGTCCAAGGTCCCGGTGGGTCGGGGTCCTATATCGGGGTGAGCAGTTCTTC
CASSPRSRWVGVLYRGEQFF
>.|TRBV11-1|.|TRBJ2-3
TGTGCCAGCAGCAGACCCCCCGGCGCCCCCGGTGCAGATACGCAGTATTTT
CASSRPPGAPGADTQYF
>once|TRBV18|TRBD1|TRBJ2-3
TGTGCCAGCTCACTCGGACAGGGCGGGGATACGCAGTATTTT
CASSLGQGGDTQYF
>once|TRBV11-2|TRBD2|TRBJ2-3
TGTGCCAGCACTCAACTAGCGGCGATAGATACGCAGTATTTT
CASTQLAAIDTQYF
>.|TRBV20-1|.|TRBJ2-7
TGCAGTGCCCAGGCCTCCTACGAGCAGTACTTC
CSAQASYEQYF
>.|TRBV7-8|.|TRBJ2-1
TGTGCCAGCAGCTTAGCGGAAAGCCTCCCATACAATGAGCAGTTCTTC
CASSLAESLPYNEQFF